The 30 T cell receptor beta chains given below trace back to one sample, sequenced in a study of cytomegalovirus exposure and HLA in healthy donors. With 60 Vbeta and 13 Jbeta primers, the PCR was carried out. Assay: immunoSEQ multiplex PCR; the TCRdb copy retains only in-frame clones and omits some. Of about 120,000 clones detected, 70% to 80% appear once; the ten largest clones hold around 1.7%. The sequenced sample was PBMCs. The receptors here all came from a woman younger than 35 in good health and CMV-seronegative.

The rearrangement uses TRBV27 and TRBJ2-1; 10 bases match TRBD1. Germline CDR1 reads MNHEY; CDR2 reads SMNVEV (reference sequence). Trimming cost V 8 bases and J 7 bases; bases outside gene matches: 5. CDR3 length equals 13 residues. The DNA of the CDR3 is TGTGCCAGCGAAGGACAGGGGGGGAATGAGCAGTTCTTC. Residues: CASEGQGGNEQFF.

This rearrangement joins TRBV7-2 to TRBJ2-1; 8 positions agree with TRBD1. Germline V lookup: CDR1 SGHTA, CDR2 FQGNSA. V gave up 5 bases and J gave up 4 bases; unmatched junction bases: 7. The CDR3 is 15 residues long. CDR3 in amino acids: CASSLGQGAYNEQFF. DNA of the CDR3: TGTGCCAGCAGCCTCGGGCAGGGGGCTTACAATGAGCAGTTCTTC.

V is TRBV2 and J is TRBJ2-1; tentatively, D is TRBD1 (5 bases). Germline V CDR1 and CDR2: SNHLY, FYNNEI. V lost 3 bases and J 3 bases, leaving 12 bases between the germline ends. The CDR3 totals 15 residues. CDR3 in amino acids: CASSDAQGSYNEQFF. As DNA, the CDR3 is TGTGCCAGCAGTGATGCGCAGGGAAGCTACAATGAGCAGTTCTTC.

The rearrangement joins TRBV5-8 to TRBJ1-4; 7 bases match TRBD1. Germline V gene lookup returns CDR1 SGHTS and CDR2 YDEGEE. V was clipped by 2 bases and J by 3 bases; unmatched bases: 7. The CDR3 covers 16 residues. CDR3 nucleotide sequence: TGTGCCAGCAGCTTCCGCCCCGGGACAGCTAATGAAAAACTGTTTTTT. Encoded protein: CASSFRPGTANEKLFF.

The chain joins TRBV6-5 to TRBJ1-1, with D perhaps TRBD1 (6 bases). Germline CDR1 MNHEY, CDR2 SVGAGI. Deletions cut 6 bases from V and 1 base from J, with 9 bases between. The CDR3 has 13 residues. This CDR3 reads CASSGQTNTEAFF. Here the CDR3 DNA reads TGTGCCAGCAGCGGACAGACGAACACTGAAGCTTTCTTT.

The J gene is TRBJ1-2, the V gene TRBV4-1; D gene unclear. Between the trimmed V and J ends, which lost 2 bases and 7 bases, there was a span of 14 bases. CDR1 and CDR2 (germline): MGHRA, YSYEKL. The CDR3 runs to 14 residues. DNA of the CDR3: TGCGCCAGCAGCCAATCCTTTCAGGTCGGTGGCTACACCTTC. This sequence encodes CASSQSFQVGGYTF.

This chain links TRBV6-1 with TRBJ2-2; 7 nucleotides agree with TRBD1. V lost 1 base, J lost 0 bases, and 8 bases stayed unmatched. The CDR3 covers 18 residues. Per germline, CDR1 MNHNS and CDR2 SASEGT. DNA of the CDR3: TGTGCCAGCAGTGAAGTTTGGGCCGGGACAGCGAACACCGGGGAGCTGTTTTTT. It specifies CASSEVWAGTANTGELFF.

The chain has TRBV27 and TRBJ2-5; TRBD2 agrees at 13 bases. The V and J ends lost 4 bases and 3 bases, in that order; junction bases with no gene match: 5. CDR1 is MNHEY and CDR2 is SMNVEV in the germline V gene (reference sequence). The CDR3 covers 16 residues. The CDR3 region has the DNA TGTGCCAGCAGTTCGCCTGGACTAGCGGGGGAAGAGACCCAGTACTTC. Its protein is CASSSPGLAGEETQYF.

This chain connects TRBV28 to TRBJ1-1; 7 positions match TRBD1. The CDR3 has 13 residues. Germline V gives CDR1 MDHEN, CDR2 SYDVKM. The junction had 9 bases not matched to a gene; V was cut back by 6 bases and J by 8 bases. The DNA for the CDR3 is TGTGCCAGCAGGCCAGACGACAGGGTGGAAGCTTTCTTT. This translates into CASRPDDRVEAFF.

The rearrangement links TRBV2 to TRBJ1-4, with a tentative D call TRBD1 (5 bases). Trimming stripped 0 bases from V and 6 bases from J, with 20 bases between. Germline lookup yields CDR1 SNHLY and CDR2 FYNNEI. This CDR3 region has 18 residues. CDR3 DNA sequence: TGTGCCAGCAGTGAAGCGCTCCTTATAGTGGGGGAGGATGAAAAACTGTTTTTT. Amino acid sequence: CASSEALLIVGEDEKLFF. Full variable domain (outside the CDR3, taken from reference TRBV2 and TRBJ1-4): EPEVTQTPSHQVTQMGQEVILRCVPISNHLYFYWYRQILGQKVEFLVSFYNNEISEKSEIFDDQFSVERPDGSNFTLKIRSTKLEDSAMYFCASSEALLIVGEDEKLFFGSGTQLSVL.

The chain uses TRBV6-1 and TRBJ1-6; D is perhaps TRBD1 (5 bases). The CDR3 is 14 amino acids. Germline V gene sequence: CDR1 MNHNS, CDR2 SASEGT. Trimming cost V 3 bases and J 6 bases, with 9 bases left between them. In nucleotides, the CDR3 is TGTGCCAGCAGTGACCGACAGACTAATTCACCCCTCCACTTT. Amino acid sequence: CASSDRQTNSPLHF.

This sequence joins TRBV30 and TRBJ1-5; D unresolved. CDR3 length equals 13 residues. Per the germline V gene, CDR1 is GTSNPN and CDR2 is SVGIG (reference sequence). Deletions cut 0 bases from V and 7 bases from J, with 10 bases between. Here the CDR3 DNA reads TGTGCCTGGAGTGTGGCAGGTGGGCAGCCCCAGCATTTT. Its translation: CAWSVAGGQPQHF.

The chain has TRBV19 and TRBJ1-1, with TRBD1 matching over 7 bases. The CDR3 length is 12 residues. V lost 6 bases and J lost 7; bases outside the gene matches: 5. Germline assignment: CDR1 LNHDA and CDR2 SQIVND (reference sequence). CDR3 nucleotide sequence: TGTGCCAGTAGAGGGACAGCGCTTGAAGCTTTCTTT. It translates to CASRGTALEAFF.

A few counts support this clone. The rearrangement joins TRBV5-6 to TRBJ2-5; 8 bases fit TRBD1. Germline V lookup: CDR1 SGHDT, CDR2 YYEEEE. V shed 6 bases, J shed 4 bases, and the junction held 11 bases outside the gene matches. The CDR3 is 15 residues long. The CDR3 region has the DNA TGTGCCAGCACCCAGGGGGCGGCGGACCTAGAGACCCAGTACTTC. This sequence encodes CASTQGAADLETQYF. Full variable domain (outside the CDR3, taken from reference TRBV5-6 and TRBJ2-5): DAGVTQSPTHLIKTRGQQVTLRCSPKSGHDTVSWYQQALGQGPQFIFQYYEEEERQRGNFPDRFSGHQFPNYSSELNVNALLLGDSALYLCASTQGAADLETQYFGPGTRLLVL.

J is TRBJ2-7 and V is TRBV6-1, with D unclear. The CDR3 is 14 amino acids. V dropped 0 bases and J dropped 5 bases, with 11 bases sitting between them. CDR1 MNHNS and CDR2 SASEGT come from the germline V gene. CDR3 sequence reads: CASSEALAGNEQYF. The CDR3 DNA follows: TGTGCCAGCAGTGAAGCGCTGGCAGGCAACGAGCAGTACTTC.

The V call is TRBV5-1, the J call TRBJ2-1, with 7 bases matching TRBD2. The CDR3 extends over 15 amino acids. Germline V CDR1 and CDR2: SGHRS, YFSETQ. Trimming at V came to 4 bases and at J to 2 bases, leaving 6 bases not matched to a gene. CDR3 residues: CASSRSGAPYNEQFF. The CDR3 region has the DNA TGCGCCAGCAGCCGGAGCGGGGCCCCCTACAATGAGCAGTTCTTC.

This CDR3 is CASKKGQANQETQYF. Here the CDR3 DNA reads TGTGCCAGTAAAAAGGGACAGGCGAACCAAGAGACCCAGTACTTC. The chain carries TRBV5-4 and TRBJ2-5, with 8 bases identical to TRBD1. With V trimmed by 8 bases and J by 0 bases, 9 bases remained unmatched. The V gene's germline CDR1 is SGHNT and CDR2 YYREEE (reference sequence). The CDR3 runs 15 residues.

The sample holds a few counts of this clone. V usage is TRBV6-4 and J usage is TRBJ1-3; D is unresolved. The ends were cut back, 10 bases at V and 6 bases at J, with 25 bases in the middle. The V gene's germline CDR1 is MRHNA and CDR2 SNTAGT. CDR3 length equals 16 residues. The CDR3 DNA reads TGTGCCATTTGGGTTGGAGGGCGACGAGCGGAAAACACCATATATTTT. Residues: CAIWVGGRRAENTIYF.

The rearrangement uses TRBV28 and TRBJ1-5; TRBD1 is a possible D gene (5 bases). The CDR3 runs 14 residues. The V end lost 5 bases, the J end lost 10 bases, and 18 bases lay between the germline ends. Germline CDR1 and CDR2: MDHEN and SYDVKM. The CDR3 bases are TGTGCCAGCAGTGCGGACTGGGGGGAGGGTCCCCAGCATTTT. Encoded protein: CASSADWGEGPQHF.

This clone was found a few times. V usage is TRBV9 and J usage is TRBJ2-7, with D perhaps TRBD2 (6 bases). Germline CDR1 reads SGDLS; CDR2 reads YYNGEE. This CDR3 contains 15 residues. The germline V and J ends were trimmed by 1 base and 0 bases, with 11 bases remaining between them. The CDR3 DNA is TGTGCCAGCAGCGTAACGACGGGGGTCTCCTACGAGCAGTACTTC. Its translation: CASSVTTGVSYEQYF.

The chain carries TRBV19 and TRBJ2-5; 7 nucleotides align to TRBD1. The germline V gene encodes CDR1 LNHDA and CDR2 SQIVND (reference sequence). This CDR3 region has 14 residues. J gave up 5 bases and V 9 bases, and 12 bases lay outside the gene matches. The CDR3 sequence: CASRRTGSIETQYF. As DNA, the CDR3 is TGTGCCAGCCGACGGACAGGCTCTATCGAGACCCAGTACTTC.

The DNA of the CDR3 is TGTGCCACCAGCAGAGATAACTTAGATGGCTACACCTTC. Translating it yields CATSRDNLDGYTF. The chain couples TRBV15 to TRBJ1-2; no clear D gene. Trimming cost V 0 bases and J 6 bases, with 8 bases left between them. Per the germline V gene, CDR1 is LNHNV and CDR2 is YYDKDF (reference sequence). CDR3 size: 13 residues.

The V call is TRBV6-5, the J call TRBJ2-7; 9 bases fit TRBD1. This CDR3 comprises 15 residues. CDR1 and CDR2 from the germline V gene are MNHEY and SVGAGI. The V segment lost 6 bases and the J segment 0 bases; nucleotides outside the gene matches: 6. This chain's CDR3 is CASSSDRGSSYEQYF. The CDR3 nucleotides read TGTGCCAGCAGCTCGGACAGGGGAAGCTCCTACGAGCAGTACTTC.

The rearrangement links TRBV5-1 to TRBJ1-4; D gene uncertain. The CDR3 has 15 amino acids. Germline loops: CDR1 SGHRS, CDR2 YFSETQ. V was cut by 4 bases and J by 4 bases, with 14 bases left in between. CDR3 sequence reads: CASSGTALGNEKLFF. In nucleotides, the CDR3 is TGCGCCAGCAGCGGTACAGCTCTGGGTAATGAAAAACTGTTTTTT.

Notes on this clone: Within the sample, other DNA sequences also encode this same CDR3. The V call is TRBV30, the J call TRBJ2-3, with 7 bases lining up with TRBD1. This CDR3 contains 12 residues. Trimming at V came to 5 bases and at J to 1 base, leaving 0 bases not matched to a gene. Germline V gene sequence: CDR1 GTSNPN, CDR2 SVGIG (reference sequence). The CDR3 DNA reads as TGTGCCTGGGACAGGGGCACAGATACGCAGTATTTT. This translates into CAWDRGTDTQYF.

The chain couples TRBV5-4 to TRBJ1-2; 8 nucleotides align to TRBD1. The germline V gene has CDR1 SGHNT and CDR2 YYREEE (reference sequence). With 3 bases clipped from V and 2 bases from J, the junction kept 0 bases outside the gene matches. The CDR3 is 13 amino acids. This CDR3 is CASSWDRNYGYTF. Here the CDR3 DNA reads TGTGCCAGCAGCTGGGACAGGAACTATGGCTACACCTTC.

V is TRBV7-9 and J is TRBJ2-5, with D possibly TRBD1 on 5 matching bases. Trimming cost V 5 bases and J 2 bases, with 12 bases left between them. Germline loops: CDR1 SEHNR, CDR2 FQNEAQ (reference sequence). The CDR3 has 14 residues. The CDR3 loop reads CASSVRQRQETQYF. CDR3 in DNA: TGTGCCAGCAGCGTACGACAGCGACAAGAGACCCAGTACTTC.

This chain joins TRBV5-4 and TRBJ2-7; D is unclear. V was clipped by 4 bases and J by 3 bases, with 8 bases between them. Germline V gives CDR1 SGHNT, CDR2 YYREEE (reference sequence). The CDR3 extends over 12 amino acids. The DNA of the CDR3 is TGTGCCAGCAGCCTGAACAGCTACGAGCAGTACTTC. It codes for CASSLNSYEQYF.

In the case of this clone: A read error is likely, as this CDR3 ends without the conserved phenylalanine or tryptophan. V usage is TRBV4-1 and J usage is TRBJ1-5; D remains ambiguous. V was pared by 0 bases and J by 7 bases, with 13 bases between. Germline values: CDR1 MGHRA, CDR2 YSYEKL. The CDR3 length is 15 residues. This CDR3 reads CASSQDQRVQQPQHV. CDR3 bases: TGCGCCAGCAGCCAAGATCAGAGGGTACAGCAGCCCCAGCATGTT.

In nucleotides, the CDR3 is TGTGCCAGCAGTTTGTCTAACAGGGGAACTTTCTTT. Its translation: CASSLSNRGTFF. V gene TRBV27 combines with J gene TRBJ1-1, with 7 positions matching TRBD1. V lost 3 bases, J lost 12 bases, and 7 bases stayed unmatched. Germline-derived CDR1 and CDR2 are MNHEY and SMNVEV (reference sequence). The CDR3 is made up of 12 amino acids.